This is a list of T cell receptor beta chains from one sample in a study of T cell responses to AZD1222 COVID-19 vaccine. Data came from immunoSEQ multiplex PCR; TCRdb stores just in-frame clones and leaves some out. This table holds about 150,000 clones, 94% found once. Sequencing was performed on peripheral blood, taken on day 0 of AZD1222 vaccination. All receptors come from an adult in good health. Both conserved end residues are trimmed from each CDR3. The D gene is left open where the match is weak.

d_gene	v_gene	j_gene	CDR3aa
.	TRBV5-1	TRBJ1-4	ASSLSRQSNEKLF
TRBD2	TRBV5-1	TRBJ2-1	ASSLGLAVDEQF
TRBD2	TRBV6-5	TRBJ2-1	ASTILAGVRNEQF
TRBD2	TRBV29-1	TRBJ2-1	SVRLPAGGTNEQF
.	TRBV18	TRBJ1-5	ASSPRMQGGVQPQH
.	TRBV28	TRBJ1-2	ASSLGQRGYGYT
TRBD1	TRBV2	TRBJ1-6	ASSGDSYNSPLH
TRBD1	TRBV7-9	TRBJ1-1	ASSSLGQGGAEAF
TRBD1	TRBV6-5	TRBJ1-1	ASGNRGSMDAF
.	TRBV27	TRBJ1-1	ASSLTAAQTTEAF
.	TRBV28	TRBJ1-2	ASSLKGFYGYT
TRBD2	TRBV5-6	TRBJ2-1	ASSGGLALEQF
.	TRBV5-1	TRBJ2-1	ASRQSSYNEQF
.	TRBV30	TRBJ1-6	AWSSFH
.	TRBV2	TRBJ1-3	ASSHFIPGTFRSGNTIY
.	TRBV4-1	TRBJ1-1	ASSQDILNTEAF
.	TRBV9	TRBJ2-6	ASSVELVSTGANVLT
.	TRBV5-1	TRBJ2-3	ASRISGDSTDTQY
.	TRBV5-1	TRBJ1-1	ASSTTTGNTEAF
.	TRBV6-1	TRBJ1-5	ASSEGLSNQPQH
TRBD2	TRBV6-2/TRBV6-3	TRBJ2-2	ASSYSGSSGGANTGELF
TRBD2	TRBV4-2	TRBJ2-2	ASSQAPGLGRAGELF
.	TRBV19	TRBJ2-3	ASRRGGGTDTQY
.	TRBV5-1	TRBJ2-2	ASSFVVGTGELF
.	TRBV10-3	TRBJ1-2	AISDNRDYGYT
.	TRBV3-1/TRBV3-2	TRBJ1-6	ASSQVLDNALH
TRBD1	TRBV7-9	TRBJ1-2	ASSPRQGFIGYT
TRBD1	TRBV4-1	TRBJ1-5	ASSQDLGQGGPQH
TRBD2	TRBV9	TRBJ2-1	ASSARLASNNEQF
TRBD2	TRBV2	TRBJ2-1	ASRGLAGTLNEQF
.	TRBV7-9	TRBJ2-1	ASSLVPTGRIWVYNEQF
.	TRBV19	TRBJ1-2	ASSIMGYGYT
.	TRBV27	TRBJ1-6	ASSPGYSYNSPLH
.	TRBV5-1	TRBJ2-2	ASHLRGPGELF
TRBD1	TRBV3-1/TRBV3-2	TRBJ1-2	ASSQGTVANYGYT
.	TRBV5-5	TRBJ2-2	ASSLMVSNTGELF
.	TRBV2	TRBJ1-1	AITDGNTEAF
.	TRBV6-2/TRBV6-3	TRBJ1-5	ASSYSAGSGNQPQH
.	TRBV30	TRBJ1-6	ASQGRDSPLH
TRBD1	TRBV5-1	TRBJ2-3	ASSLEGAPDTQY
.	TRBV4-1	TRBJ2-1	ASSLDPNNEQF